This TCR beta chain was retrieved from a study of cytomegalovirus exposure and HLA in healthy donors. Study-level points and caveats: In an earlier analysis, most TCR beta V segments were productive about 87% or about 30% of the time.

This clone was counted a few times. Its antigen is unidentified. CDR3 length: 15 amino acids. Trimming took 6 bases from V and 6 from J, leaving 19 bases between them. Per the germline V gene, CDR1 is MNHNY and CDR2 is SVGAGI (reference sequence). The PCR employed 60 Vbeta primers together with 13 Jbeta primers. As handled by the study authors: An analysis that came later counted 60 million to 80 million unique TCR beta chains, around 12 million shared. The assay was immunoSEQ multiplex PCR, and TCRdb's table has in-frame clones only and misses some. V, J and clone size derive from that table, while D and trimming were established from the DNA sequence. The data show under 300,000 clones, 75% to 85% seen once.

This TCR was recovered from a woman aged 60-70 years in good health and CMV-seropositive. Source material: PBMCs. V gene TRBV6-6 combines with J gene TRBJ2-3, with D perhaps matching TRBD2 (6 bases). CDR3 bases: TGTGCCAGCAGCCCCGGGAGCCCCTCCCGGGATACGCAGTATTTT. This gives the protein CASSPGSPSRDTQYF.